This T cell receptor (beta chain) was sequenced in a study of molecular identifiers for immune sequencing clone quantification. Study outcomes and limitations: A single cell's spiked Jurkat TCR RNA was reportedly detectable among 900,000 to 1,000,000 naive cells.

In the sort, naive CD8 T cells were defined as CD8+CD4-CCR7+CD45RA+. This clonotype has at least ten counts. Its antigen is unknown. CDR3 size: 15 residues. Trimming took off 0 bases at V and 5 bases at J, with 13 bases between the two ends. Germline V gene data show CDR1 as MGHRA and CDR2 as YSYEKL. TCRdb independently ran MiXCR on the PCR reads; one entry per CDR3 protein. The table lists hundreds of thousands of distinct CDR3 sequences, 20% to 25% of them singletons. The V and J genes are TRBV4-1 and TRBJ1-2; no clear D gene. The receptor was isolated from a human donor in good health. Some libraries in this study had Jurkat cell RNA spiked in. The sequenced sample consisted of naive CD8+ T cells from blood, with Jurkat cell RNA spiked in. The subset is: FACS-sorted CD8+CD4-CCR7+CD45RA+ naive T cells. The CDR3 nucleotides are TGCGCCAGCAGCCAAGATAAGGCCAGCAATTATGGCTACACCTTC. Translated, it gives CASSQDKASNYGYTF.